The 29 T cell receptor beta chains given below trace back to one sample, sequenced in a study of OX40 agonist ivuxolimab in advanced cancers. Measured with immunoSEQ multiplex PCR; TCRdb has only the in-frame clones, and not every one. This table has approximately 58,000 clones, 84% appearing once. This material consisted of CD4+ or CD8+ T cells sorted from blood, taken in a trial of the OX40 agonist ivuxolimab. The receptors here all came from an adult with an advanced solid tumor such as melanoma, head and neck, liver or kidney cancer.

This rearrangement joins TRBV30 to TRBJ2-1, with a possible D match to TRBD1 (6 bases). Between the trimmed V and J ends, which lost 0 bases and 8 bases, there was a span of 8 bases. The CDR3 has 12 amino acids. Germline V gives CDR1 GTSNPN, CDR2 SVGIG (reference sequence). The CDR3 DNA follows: TGTGCCTGGAGTGTAGAGGGGGATGAGCAGTTCTTC. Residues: CAWSVEGDEQFF.

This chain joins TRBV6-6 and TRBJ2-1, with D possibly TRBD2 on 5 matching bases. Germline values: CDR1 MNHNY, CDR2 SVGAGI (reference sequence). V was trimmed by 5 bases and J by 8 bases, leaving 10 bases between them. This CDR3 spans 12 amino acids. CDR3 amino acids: CASSNEGYEQFF. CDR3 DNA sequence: TGTGCCAGCAGTAACGAGGGATATGAGCAGTTCTTC.

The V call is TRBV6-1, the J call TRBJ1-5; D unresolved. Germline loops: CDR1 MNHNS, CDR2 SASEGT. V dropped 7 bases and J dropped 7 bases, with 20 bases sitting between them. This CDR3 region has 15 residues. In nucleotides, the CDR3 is TGTGCCAGCATGCTAAGGGTGGGGATGGGACAGCCCCAGCATTTT. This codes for CASMLRVGMGQPQHF.

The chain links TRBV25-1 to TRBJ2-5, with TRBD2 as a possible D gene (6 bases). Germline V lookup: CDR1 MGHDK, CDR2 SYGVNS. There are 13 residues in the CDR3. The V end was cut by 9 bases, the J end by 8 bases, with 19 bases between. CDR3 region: CASWDSSADTQYF. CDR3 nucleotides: TGTGCCAGTTGGGACTCCAGCGCGGATACCCAGTACTTC. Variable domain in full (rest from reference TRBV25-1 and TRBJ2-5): EADIYQTPRYLVIGTGKKITLECSQTMGHDKMYWYQQDPGMELHLIHYSYGVNSTEKGDLSSESTVSRIRTEHFPLTLESARPSHTSQYLCASWDSSADTQYFGPGTRLLVL.

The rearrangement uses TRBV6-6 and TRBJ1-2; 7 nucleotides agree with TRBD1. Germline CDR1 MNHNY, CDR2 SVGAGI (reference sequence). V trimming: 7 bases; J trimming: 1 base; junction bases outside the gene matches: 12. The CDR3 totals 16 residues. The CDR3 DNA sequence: TGTGCCAGCAATAAGGGACAGCGGGGGCTTAACTATGGCTACACCTTC. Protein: CASNKGQRGLNYGYTF.

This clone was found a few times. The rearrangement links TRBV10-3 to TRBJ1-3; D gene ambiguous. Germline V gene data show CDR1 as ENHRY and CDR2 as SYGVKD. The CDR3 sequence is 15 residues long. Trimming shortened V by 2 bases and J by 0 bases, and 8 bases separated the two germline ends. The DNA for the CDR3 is TGTGCCATCAGTGAGAGCGGACCCTCTGGAAACACCATATATTTT. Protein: CAISESGPSGNTIYF.

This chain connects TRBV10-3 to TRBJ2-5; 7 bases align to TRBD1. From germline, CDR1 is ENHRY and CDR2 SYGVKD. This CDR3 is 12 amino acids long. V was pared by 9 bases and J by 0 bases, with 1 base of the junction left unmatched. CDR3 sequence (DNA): TGTGCCATACAGGGGAACCAAGAGACCCAGTACTTC. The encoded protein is CAIQGNQETQYF.

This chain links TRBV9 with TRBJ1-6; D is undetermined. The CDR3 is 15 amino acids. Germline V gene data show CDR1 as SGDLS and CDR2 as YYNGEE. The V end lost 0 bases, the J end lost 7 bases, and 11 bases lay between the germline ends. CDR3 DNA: TGTGCCAGCAGCGTAGCGGTCAGCCAGAATTCACCCCTCCACTTT. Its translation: CASSVAVSQNSPLHF.

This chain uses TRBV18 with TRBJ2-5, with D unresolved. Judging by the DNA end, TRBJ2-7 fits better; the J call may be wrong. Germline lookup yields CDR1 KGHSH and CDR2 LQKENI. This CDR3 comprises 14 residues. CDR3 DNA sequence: TGTGCCAGCTCACCACAGGGTCTTTTCTACGAGCAGTACTTC. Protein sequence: CASSPQGLFYEQYF.

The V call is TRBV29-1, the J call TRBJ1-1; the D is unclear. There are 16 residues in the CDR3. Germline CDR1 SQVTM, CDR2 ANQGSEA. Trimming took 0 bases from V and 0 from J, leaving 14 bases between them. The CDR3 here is CSVEDNRGWLNTEAFF. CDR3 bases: TGCAGCGTTGAAGATAACCGAGGTTGGCTGAACACTGAAGCTTTCTTT.

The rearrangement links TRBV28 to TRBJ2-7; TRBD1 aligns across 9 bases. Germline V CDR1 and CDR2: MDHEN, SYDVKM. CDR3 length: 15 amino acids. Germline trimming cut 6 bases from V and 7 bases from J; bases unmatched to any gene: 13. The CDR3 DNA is TGTGCCAGCAGCGCACAGGGGGCTACCTCTCGTGAGCAGTACTTC. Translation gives CASSAQGATSREQYF. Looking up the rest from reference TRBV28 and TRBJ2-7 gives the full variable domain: DVKVTQSSRYLVKRTGEKVFLECVQDMDHENMFWYRQDPGLGLRLIYFSYDVKMKEKGDIPEGYSVSREKKERFSLILESASTNQTSMYLCASSAQGATSREQYFGPGTRLTVT.

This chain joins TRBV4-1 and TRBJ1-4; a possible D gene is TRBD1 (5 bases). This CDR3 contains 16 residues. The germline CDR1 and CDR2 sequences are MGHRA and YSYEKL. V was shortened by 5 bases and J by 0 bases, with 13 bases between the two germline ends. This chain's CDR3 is CASSSGRSATNEKLFF. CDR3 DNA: TGCGCCAGCAGCTCGGGACGGTCTGCAACTAATGAAAAACTGTTTTTT.

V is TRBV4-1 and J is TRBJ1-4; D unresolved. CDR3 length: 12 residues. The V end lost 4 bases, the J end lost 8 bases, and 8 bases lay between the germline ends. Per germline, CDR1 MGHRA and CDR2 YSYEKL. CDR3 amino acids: CASSPRGEKLFF. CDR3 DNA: TGCGCCAGCAGCCCCCGGGGAGAAAAACTGTTTTTT.

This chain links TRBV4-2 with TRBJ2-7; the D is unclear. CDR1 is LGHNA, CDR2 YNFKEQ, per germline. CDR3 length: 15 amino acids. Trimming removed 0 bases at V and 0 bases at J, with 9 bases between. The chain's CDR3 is CASSQDWSSSYEQYF. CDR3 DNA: TGTGCCAGCAGCCAAGATTGGAGCTCCTCCTACGAGCAGTACTTC.

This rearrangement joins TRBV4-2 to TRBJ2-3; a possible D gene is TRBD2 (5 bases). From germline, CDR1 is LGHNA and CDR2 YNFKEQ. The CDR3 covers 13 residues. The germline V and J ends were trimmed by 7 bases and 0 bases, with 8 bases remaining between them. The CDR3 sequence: CASKRPSTDTQYF. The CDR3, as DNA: TGTGCCAGCAAGCGGCCAAGCACAGATACGCAGTATTTT.

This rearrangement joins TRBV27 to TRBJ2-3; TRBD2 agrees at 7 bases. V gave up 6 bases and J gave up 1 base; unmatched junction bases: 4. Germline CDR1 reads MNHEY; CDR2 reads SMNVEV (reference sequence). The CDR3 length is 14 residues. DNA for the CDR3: TGTGCCAGCAGACCCCGGGGGGGCACAGATACGCAGTATTTT. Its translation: CASRPRGGTDTQYF.

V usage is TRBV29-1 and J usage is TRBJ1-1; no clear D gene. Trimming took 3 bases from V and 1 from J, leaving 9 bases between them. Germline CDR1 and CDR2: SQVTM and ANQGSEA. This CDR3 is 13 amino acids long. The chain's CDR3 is CSVDPGRNTEAFF. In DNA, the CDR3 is TGCAGCGTTGACCCCGGTCGGAACACTGAAGCTTTCTTT.

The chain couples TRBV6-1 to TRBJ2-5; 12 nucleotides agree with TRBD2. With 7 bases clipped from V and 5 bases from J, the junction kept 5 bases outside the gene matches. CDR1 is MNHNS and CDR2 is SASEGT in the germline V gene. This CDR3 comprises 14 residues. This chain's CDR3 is CASTTSGGWETQYF. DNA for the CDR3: TGTGCCAGCACTACTAGCGGGGGGTGGGAGACCCAGTACTTC.

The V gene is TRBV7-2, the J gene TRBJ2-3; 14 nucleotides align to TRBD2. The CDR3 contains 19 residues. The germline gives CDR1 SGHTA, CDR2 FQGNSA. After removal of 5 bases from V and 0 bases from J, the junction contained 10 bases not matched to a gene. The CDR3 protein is CASSPQRTSGRPSTDTQYF. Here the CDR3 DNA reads TGTGCCAGCAGCCCACAGAGGACTAGCGGGAGGCCTAGCACAGATACGCAGTATTTT.

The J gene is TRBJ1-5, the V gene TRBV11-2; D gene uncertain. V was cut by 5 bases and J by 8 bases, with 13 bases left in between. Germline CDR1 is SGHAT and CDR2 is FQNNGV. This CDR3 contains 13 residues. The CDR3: CASSPPDREPQHF. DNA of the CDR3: TGTGCCAGCAGCCCCCCCGATAGGGAGCCCCAGCATTTT.

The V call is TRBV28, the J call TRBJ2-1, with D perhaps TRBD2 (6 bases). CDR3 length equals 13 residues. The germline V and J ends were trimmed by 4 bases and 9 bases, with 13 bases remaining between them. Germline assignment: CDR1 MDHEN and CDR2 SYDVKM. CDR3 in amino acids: CASSSTRRGEQFF. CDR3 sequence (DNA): TGTGCCAGCAGTTCGACTAGACGGGGTGAGCAGTTCTTC.

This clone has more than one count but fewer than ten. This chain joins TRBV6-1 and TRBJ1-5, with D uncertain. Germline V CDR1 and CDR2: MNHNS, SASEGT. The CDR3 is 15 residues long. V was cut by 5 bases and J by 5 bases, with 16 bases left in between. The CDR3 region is CASSMDPTRDQPQHF. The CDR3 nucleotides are TGTGCCAGCAGTATGGATCCGACCCGGGATCAGCCCCAGCATTTT.

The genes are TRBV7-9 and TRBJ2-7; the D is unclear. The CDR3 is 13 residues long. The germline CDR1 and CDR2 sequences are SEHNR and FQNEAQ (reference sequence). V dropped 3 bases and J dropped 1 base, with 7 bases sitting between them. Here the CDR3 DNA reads TGTGCCAGCAGCTTCCCTATGTCCTACGAGCAGTACTTC. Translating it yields CASSFPMSYEQYF.

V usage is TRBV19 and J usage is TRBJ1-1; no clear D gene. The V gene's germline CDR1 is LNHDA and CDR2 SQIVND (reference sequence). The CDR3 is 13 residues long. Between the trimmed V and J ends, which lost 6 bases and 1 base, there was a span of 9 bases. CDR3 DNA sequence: TGTGCCAGTAGCCGGCCGGGGAACACTGAAGCTTTCTTT. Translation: CASSRPGNTEAFF.

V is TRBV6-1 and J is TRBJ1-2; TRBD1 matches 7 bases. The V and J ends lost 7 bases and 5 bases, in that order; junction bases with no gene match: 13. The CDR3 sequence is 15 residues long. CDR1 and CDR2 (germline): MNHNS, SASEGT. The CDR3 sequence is CASTRDRPTTYGYTF. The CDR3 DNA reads TGTGCCAGCACCAGGGACAGACCCACTACTTATGGCTACACCTTC.

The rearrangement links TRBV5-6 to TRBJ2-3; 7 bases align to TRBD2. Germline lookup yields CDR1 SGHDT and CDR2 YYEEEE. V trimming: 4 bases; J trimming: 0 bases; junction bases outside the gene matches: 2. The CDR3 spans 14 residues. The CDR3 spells CASSRGLSTDTQYF. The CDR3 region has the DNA TGTGCCAGCAGCAGGGGACTAAGCACAGATACGCAGTATTTT.

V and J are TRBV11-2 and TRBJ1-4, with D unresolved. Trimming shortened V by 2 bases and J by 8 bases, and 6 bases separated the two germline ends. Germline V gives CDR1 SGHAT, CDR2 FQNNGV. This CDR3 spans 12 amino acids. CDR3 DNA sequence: TGTGCCAGCAGCTTAAGGAACGAAAAACTGTTTTTT. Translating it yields CASSLRNEKLFF.

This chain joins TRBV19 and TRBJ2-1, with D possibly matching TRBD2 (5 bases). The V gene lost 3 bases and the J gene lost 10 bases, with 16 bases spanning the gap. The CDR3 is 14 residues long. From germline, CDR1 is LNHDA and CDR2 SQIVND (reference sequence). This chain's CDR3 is CASSIGGSLVEQFF. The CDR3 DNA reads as TGTGCCAGTAGTATTGGAGGATCGTTGGTCGAGCAGTTCTTC.

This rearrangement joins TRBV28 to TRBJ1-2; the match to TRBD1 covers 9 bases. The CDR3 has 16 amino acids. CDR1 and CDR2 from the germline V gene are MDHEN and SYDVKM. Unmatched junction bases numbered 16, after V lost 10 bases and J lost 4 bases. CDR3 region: CAIQSLGTGRGYGYTF. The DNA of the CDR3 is TGTGCCATTCAATCCCTGGGGACAGGGCGCGGCTATGGCTACACCTTC.